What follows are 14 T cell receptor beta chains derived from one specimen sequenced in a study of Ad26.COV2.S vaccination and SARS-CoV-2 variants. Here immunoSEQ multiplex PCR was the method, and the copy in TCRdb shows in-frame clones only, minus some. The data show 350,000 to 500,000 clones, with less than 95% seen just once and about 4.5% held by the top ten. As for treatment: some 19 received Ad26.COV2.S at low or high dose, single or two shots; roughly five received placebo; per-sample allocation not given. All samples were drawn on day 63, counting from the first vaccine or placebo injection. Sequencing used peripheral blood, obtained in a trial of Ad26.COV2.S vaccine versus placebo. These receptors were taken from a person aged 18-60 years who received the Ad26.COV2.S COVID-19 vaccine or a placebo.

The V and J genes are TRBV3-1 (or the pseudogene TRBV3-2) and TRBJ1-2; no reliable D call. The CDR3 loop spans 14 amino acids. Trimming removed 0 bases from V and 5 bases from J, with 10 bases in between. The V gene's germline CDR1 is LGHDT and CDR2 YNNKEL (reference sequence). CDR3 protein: CASSQDLVQYGYTF. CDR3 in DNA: TGTGCCAGCAGCCAAGATCTAGTTCAGTATGGCTACACCTTC.

The CDR3: CASSYPGLAGGGELFF. The CDR3 bases are TGTGCCAGCAGTTACCCGGGACTAGCGGGAGGCGGGGAGCTGTTTTTT. The chain carries TRBV6-2 or TRBV6-3 and TRBJ2-2; 15 bases agree with TRBD2. Germline V CDR1 and CDR2: MNHEY, SVGEGT. CDR3 length: 16 residues. V shed 2 bases and J 7 bases; nucleotides not matched to a gene: 2.

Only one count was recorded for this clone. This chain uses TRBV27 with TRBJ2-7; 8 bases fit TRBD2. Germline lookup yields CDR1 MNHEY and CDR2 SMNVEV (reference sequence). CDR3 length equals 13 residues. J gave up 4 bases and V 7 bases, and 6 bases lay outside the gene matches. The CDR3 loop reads CASTGGSIYEQYF. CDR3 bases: TGTGCCAGCACGGGGGGGAGTATTTACGAGCAGTACTTC.

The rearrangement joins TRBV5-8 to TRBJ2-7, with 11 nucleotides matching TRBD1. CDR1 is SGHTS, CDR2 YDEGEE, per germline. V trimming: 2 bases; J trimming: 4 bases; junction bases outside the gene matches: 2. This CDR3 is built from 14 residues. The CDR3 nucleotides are TGTGCCAGCAGCTTTGGGACAGGGGGTTACGAGCAGTACTTC. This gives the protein CASSFGTGGYEQYF.

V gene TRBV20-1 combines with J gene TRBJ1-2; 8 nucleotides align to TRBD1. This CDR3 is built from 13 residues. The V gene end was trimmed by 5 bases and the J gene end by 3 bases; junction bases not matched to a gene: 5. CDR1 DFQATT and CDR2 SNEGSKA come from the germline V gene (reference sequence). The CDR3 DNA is TGCAGTGCTGGTGGACAGGGTGACTATGGCTACACCTTC. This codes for CSAGGQGDYGYTF.

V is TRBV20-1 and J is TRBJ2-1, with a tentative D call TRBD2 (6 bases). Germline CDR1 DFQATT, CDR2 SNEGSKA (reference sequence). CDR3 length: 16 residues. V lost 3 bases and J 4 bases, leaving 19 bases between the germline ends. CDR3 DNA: TGCAGTGCTAGTAAACTGGGCGGGGCTGGTTACAATGAGCAGTTCTTC. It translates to CSASKLGGAGYNEQFF.

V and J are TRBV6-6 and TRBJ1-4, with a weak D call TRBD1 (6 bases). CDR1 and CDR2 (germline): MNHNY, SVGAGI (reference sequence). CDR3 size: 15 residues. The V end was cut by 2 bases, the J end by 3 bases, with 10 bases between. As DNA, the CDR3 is TGTGCCAGCAGTTACCCCGGGACACCTAATGAAAAACTGTTTTTT. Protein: CASSYPGTPNEKLFF.

The DNA for the CDR3 is TGCAGTGCTAGTCAAGCGGGAGTCTTGGAGCAGTTCTTC. This translates into CSASQAGVLEQFF. V usage is TRBV20-1 and J usage is TRBJ2-1; 8 nucleotides agree with TRBD2. The J segment lost 10 bases and the V segment lost 3 bases, leaving 8 bases of the junction unmatched. CDR1 DFQATT and CDR2 SNEGSKA come from the germline V gene (reference sequence). The length of the CDR3 is 13 residues.

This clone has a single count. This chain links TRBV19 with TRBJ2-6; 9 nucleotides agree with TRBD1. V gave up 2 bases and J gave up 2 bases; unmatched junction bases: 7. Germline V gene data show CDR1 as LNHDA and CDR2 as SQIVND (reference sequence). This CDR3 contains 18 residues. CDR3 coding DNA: TGTGCCAGTAGTATAACGGGAGGACAGGGGACTGGGGCCAACGTCCTGACTTTC. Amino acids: CASSITGGQGTGANVLTF.

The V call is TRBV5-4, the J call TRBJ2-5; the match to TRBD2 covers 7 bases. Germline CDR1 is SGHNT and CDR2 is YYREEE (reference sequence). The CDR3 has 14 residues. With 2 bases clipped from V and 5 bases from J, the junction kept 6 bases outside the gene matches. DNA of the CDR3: TGTGCCAGCAGCTTACGGGGGGTCCGGGAGACCCAGTACTTC. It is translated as CASSLRGVRETQYF. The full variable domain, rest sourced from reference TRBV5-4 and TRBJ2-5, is ETGVTQSPTHLIKTRGQQVTLRCSSQSGHNTVSWYQQALGQGPQFIFQYYREEENGRGNFPPRFSGLQFPNYSSELNVNALELDDSALYLCASSLRGVRETQYFGPGTRLLVL.

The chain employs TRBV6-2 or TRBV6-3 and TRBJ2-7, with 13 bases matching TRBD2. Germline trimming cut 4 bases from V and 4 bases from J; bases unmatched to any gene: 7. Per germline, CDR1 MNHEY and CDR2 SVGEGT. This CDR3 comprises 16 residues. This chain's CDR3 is CASSFTWTSGSYEQYF. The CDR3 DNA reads TGTGCCAGCAGTTTCACCTGGACTAGCGGGAGTTACGAGCAGTACTTC.

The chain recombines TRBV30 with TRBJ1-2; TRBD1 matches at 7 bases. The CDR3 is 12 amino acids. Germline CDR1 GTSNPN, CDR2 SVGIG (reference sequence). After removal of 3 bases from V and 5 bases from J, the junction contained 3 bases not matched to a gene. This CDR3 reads CAWRETGYGYTF. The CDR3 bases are TGTGCCTGGAGAGAGACAGGGTATGGCTACACCTTC.

CDR3 coding DNA: TGTGCCAGCAGCCCGGACCCGGGGGATGAGCAGTTCTTC. This codes for CASSPDPGDEQFF. V gene TRBV7-9 combines with J gene TRBJ2-1, with a possible D match to TRBD2 (6 bases). Germline lookup yields CDR1 SEHNR and CDR2 FQNEAQ (reference sequence). The CDR3 has 13 amino acids. V lost 5 bases and J 8 bases, leaving 13 bases between the germline ends.

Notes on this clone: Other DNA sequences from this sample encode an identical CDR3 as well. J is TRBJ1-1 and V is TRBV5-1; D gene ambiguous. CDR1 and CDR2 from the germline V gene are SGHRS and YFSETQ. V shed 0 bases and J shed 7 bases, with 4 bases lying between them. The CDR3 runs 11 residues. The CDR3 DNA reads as TGCGCCAGCAGCTTGGGGGGTGAAGCTTTCTTT. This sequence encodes CASSLGGEAFF.